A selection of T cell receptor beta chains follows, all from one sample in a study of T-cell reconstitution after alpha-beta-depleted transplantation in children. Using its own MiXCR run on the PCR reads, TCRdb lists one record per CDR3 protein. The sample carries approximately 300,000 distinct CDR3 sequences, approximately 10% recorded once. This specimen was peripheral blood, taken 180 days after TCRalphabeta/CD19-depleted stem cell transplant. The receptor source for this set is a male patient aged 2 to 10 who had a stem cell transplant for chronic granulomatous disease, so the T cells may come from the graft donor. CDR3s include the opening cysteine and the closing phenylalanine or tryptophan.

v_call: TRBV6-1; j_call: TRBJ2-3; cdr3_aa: CASSPWSSGTTDTQYF
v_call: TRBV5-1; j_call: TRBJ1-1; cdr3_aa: CASSSLGTGGTEAFF
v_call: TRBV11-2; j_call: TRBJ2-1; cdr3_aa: CASSLAGHGNEQFF
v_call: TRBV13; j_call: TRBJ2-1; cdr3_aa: CASSFWGRSYNEQFF
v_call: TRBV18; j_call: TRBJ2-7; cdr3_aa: CASSPGGLAGVYEQYF
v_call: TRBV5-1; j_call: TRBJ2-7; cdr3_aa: CASSLKGVYEQYF
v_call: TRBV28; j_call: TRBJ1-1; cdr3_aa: CASSRAAAFF
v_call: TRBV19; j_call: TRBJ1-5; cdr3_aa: CASSIRDRGYDQPQHF
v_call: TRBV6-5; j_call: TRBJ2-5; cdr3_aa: CASSYGFGGRGETQYF
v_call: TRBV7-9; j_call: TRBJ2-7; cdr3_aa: CASSLVGLAGVEQYF
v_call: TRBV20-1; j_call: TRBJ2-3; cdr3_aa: CSARDRSRGTDTQYF
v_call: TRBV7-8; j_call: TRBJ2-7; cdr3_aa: CASSIRDRGNEQYF
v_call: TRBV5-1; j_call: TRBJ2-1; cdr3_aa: CASRVPGLAGDGNQYNEQFF
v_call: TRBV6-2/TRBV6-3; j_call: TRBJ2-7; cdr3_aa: CASSRGRANSYEQYF
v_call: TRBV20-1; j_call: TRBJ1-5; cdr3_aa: CSARGRSWQPQHF
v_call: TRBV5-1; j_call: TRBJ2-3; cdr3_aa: CASSWFGGASDTQYF
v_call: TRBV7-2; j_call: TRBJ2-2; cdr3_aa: CASSLAGVPNTGELFF
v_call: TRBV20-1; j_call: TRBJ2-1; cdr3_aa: CSANPGLYNEQFF
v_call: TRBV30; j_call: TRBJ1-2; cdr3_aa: CAWSPGRGTYGYTF
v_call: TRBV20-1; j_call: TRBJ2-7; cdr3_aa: CSAIRQTYEQYF
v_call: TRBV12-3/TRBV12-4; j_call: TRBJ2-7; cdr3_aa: CASTPDGRPHEQYF
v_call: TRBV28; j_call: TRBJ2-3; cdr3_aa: CASSARSVLDTQYF
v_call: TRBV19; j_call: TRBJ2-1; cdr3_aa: CASSRVDRANNEQFF
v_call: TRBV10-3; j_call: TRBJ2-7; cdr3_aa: CAIREPGTYEQYF
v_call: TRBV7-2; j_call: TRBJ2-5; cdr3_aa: CASRRPGLAGGQETQYF
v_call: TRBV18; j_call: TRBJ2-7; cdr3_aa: CASSQEGDRAYEQYF